The 17 T cell receptor beta chains presented below share a single source sample, sequenced in a study of OX40 agonist ivuxolimab in advanced cancers. The data were produced by immunoSEQ multiplex PCR, yet TCRdb's version contains in-frame clones alone and is incomplete. Here the sample spans approximately 89,000 clones, just over 85% being singletons. The sequencing here drew on CD4+ or CD8+ T cells sorted from blood, taken in a trial of the OX40 agonist ivuxolimab. Receptors were obtained from an adult with an advanced solid tumor such as melanoma, head and neck, liver or kidney cancer.

The chain couples TRBV10-3 to TRBJ2-2; 10 bases fit TRBD2. From germline, CDR1 is ENHRY and CDR2 SYGVKD. There are 16 residues in the CDR3. J lost 0 bases, V lost 9 bases, and 7 bases had no gene match. In DNA, the CDR3 is TGTGCCATAAATGTAGCGGGAGGACCGAACACCGGGGAGCTGTTTTTT. Its protein product is CAINVAGGPNTGELFF.

This clone was counted only a few times. CDR3: CATEQGNQPQHF. CDR3 bases: TGTGCCACCGAACAGGGAAATCAGCCCCAGCATTTT. The rearrangement uses TRBV28 and TRBJ1-5; D is perhaps TRBD1 (6 bases). The germline CDR1 and CDR2 sequences are MDHEN and SYDVKM. The CDR3 loop spans 12 amino acids. V lost 10 bases and J lost 4, with 11 bases in between.

This clone was seen a handful of times. J is TRBJ1-2 and V is TRBV28; TRBD1 is a possible D gene (6 bases). The V and J ends lost 4 bases and 3 bases respectively, with 12 bases between them. CDR1 and CDR2 from the germline V gene are MDHEN and SYDVKM. This CDR3 contains 14 residues. The CDR3 region is CASSYTGLYYGYTF. The CDR3 coding sequence is TGTGCCAGCAGTTACACAGGGCTTTACTATGGCTACACCTTC.

The genes are TRBV5-1 and TRBJ2-7, with D tentatively TRBD1 (5 bases). Per the germline V gene, CDR1 is SGHRS and CDR2 is YFSETQ. The V and J ends lost 0 bases and 0 bases respectively, with 10 bases between them. This CDR3 contains 15 residues. The CDR3 coding sequence is TGCGCCAGCAGCTTGGGGACACCTAGCTCCTACGAGCAGTACTTC. As protein: CASSLGTPSSYEQYF.

The genes are TRBV7-2 and TRBJ2-1; D is unresolved. The CDR3 length is 14 residues. Germline V gives CDR1 SGHTA, CDR2 FQGNSA. The V end was cut by 5 bases, the J end by 8 bases, with 16 bases between. The CDR3 spells CASSQEAAADEQFF. As DNA, the CDR3 is TGTGCCAGCAGCCAAGAAGCCGCAGCTGATGAGCAGTTCTTC.

The chain joins TRBV7-2 to TRBJ2-4; TRBD2 is a possible D gene (5 bases). The CDR3 runs 13 residues. Trimming left V 6 bases short and J 6 bases short, with 12 bases between. Germline V gives CDR1 SGHTA, CDR2 FQGNSA. The CDR3 loop is CASSEGGGNIQYF. CDR3 DNA: TGTGCCAGCAGTGAGGGTGGAGGAAACATTCAGTACTTC.

V usage is TRBV7-2 and J usage is TRBJ2-7, with a tentative D call TRBD2 (6 bases). The length of the CDR3 is 14 residues. Per the germline V gene, CDR1 is SGHTA and CDR2 is FQGNSA. Trimming pared 5 bases from V and 2 bases from J, leaving 13 bases between. In DNA form, the CDR3 reads TGTGCCAGCAGCGTGGGACGGGGGACCTACGAGCAGTACTTC. It yields the protein CASSVGRGTYEQYF.

The CDR3 loop reads CSVARGPYEQYF. Written as DNA, the CDR3 is TGCAGCGTTGCACGGGGTCCCTACGAGCAGTACTTC. The V call is TRBV29-1, the J call TRBJ2-7; D might be TRBD2 (5 bases). The CDR3 is 12 residues long. Trimming left V 4 bases short and J 2 bases short, with 9 bases between. Germline lookup yields CDR1 SQVTM and CDR2 ANQGSEA.

V usage is TRBV14 and J usage is TRBJ2-7; 13 bases map to TRBD2. This CDR3 is built from 19 residues. From germline, CDR1 is SGHDN and CDR2 FVKESK. V lost 2 bases to trimming and J lost 5 bases; unmatched junction nucleotides: 15. The CDR3 spells CASSQLRGLAGPGYNEQYF. Here the CDR3 DNA reads TGTGCCAGCAGCCAACTGAGGGGACTAGCGGGACCGGGGTATAACGAGCAGTACTTC.

This sequence joins TRBV20-1 and TRBJ1-1; D is unclear. CDR3 length: 11 amino acids. V lost 4 bases and J 11 bases, leaving 14 bases between the germline ends. Germline V CDR1 and CDR2: DFQATT, SNEGSKA (reference sequence). The DNA for the CDR3 is TGCAGTGCTACGGACGGAGTTGGCGCTTTCTTT. Translated: CSATDGVGAFF.

The chain joins TRBV19 to TRBJ2-5; D is undetermined. From germline, CDR1 is LNHDA and CDR2 SQIVND (reference sequence). V was clipped by 3 bases and J by 1 base, with 9 bases between them. The CDR3 covers 14 residues. The CDR3 is CASSIGLPQETQYF. The CDR3 nucleotides read TGTGCCAGTAGTATCGGTCTCCCCCAAGAGACCCAGTACTTC.

This sequence joins TRBV10-3 and TRBJ2-5; D gene ambiguous. Germline V gives CDR1 ENHRY, CDR2 SYGVKD. The CDR3 loop spans 13 amino acids. Deletions cut 5 bases from V and 5 bases from J, with 12 bases between. This CDR3 is CAISTTAAETQYF. The CDR3 region has the DNA TGTGCCATCAGTACGACCGCCGCGGAGACCCAGTACTTC.

The chain combines TRBV6-1 with TRBJ1-5; a possible D gene is TRBD1 (6 bases). This CDR3 region has 15 residues. CDR1 and CDR2 from the germline V gene are MNHNS and SASEGT. The V end was cut by 4 bases, the J end by 0 bases, with 10 bases between. The CDR3 DNA reads as TGTGCCAGCAGTGGGGACATCCTTAGCAATCAGCCCCAGCATTTT. The encoded protein is CASSGDILSNQPQHF.

This clone was counted only a few times. The chain uses TRBV4-3 and TRBJ1-5; D is possibly TRBD1 (5 bases). Germline V gene lookup returns CDR1 LGHNA and CDR2 YSLEER. V was shortened by 1 base and J by 7 bases, with 11 bases between the two germline ends. The CDR3 covers 14 residues. CDR3 nucleotide sequence: TGCGCCAGCAGCCAAGTTGGAGGGGCACAGCCCCAGCATTTT. Protein sequence: CASSQVGGAQPQHF.

This clone has only one observation. This sequence joins TRBV11-3 and TRBJ2-3; 7 bases match TRBD2. The CDR3 length is 14 residues. The V gene end was trimmed by 3 bases and the J gene end by 2 bases; junction bases not matched to a gene: 2. Germline V gene sequence: CDR1 SGHNT, CDR2 YENEEA. In DNA, the CDR3 is TGTGCCAGCAGCTTCGGGGGGTCCACAGATACGCAGTATTTT. The encoded protein is CASSFGGSTDTQYF.

J is TRBJ1-3 and V is TRBV9, with D possibly matching TRBD1 (5 bases). The CDR3 length is 19 residues. V lost 3 bases and J lost 0, with 22 bases in between. CDR1 is SGDLS, CDR2 YYNGEE, per germline. Here the CDR3 DNA reads TGTGCCAGCAGCGCCTCCCCCGGGGGGATGATCGTCTCTGGAAACACCATATATTTT. Translating gives CASSASPGGMIVSGNTIYF.

The CDR3 DNA sequence: TGTGCCAGCAGTTCGTTGATATTTAACTATGGCTACACCTTC. Protein sequence: CASSSLIFNYGYTF. The gene calls are TRBV6-5 and TRBJ1-2; no clear D. The V and J ends lost 4 bases and 1 base respectively, with 10 bases between them. In germline, CDR1 is MNHEY, CDR2 SVGAGI. The CDR3 has 14 amino acids.